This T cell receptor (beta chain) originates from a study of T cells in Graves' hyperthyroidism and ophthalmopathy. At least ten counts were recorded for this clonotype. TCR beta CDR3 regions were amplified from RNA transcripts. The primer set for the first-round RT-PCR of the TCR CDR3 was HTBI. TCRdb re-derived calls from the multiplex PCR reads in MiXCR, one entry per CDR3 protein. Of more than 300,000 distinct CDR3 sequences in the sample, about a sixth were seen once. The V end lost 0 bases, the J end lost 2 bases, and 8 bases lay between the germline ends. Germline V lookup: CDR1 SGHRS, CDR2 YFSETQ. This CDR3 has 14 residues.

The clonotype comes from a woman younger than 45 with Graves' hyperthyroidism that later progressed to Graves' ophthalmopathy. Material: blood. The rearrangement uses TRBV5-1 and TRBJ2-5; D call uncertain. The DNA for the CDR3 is TGCGCCAGCAGCTTGGCCGGCGAGCAAGAGACCCAGTACTTC. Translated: CASSLAGEQETQYF.